This T cell receptor (beta chain) was captured by sequencing in a study of cytomegalovirus exposure and HLA in healthy donors. The study's findings and limits: Apparent HLA restriction characterized most CMV-associated TCR beta chains in a later analysis. The study put under 200 TCR beta chains on its list as cytomegalovirus-associated. Reports state that TCR beta sequences accurately predicted most subjects' HLA-A and HLA-B alleles. HLA alleles showed associations with fewer than 20,000 TCR beta sequences in a later analysis, at a 0.05 false discovery rate.

The PCR contained 60 Vbeta and 13 Jbeta primers. Only in-frame clones appear in the TCRdb table, and some are missing; sequencing was by immunoSEQ multiplex PCR. The table has around 170,000 clones, around 86% seen once. Concerning this clone itself: The antigen remains undetermined.

CDR3 length equals 16 residues. The germline V gene encodes CDR1 SGHRS and CDR2 YFSETQ. Trimming took off 6 bases at V and 1 base at J, with 19 bases between the two ends. The source of this sequence is a man aged 35-49 years in good health and CMV-seropositive. The sequencing input was PBMCs. The chain combines TRBV5-1 with TRBJ1-1; perhaps TRBD1 as D (6 bases). The CDR3 DNA follows: TGCGCCAGCAACCTCATTGGGGGGGCGCGGAACACTGAAGCTTTCTTT. Protein sequence: CASNLIGGARNTEAFF.